A single sample gave rise to the 28 T cell receptor beta chains below, sequenced in a study of tumor-infiltrating lymphocytes in primary liver carcinoma. From unsorted bulk tissue weighing 20-30 mg, DNA and RNA were co-extracted. Total RNA amounting to around 530 ng was the source from which TCR beta cDNA was made with a constant-region primer. Each TCR beta library was derived from three nested multiplex PCR rounds that employed slightly modified ARM-PCR. Each of the first two PCR rounds ran approximately 11 cycles with TRBV1-TRBV30 forward and C-beta reverse primers. Using its own MiXCR run on the multiplex PCR reads, TCRdb lists one record per CDR3 protein. The data show more than 100,000 distinct CDR3 sequences, around 70% seen once. Sample: tumor-adjacent normal liver tissue. These receptors were obtained from a woman aged 60 to 75 with primary liver carcinoma and hepatitis B virus infection.

V and J are TRBV11-2 and TRBJ2-2, with unresolved D. CDR3 length equals 15 residues. Germline V lookup: CDR1 SGHAT, CDR2 FQNNGV. Trimming removed 9 bases from V and 7 bases from J, with 21 bases in between. CDR3: CASGSPALGIGELFF. CDR3 DNA sequence: TGTGCCAGTGGCTCCCCGGCCCTAGGGATCGGGGAGCTGTTTTTT.

A word on this clonotype: The conserved phenylalanine or tryptophan is not found at the CDR3 terminus, so this likely reflects a read error. The chain couples TRBV11-2 to TRBJ2-1, with D perhaps TRBD1 (5 bases). The CDR3 is 17 residues long. Germline CDR1 is SGHAT and CDR2 is FQNNGV. Between the trimmed V and J ends, which lost 6 bases and 3 bases, there was a span of 21 bases. This chain's CDR3 is CASSLYQQDIVYNEQFL. Here the CDR3 DNA reads TGTGCCAGCAGTTTATATCAACAGGATATAGTCTACAATGAGCAGTTCTTA.

Turning to this clonotype: Sequence at one end of the junction differs from germline and may be a read error. The V gene is TRBV4-2, the J gene TRBJ2-7; 7 bases line up with TRBD1. CDR3 length: 17 residues. The germline CDR1 and CDR2 sequences are LGHNA and YNFKEQ. CDR3 bases: TGTGCCAGCAGCCAAGATCCCGTGGGACAGTGTGGTTACGAGCAGTACTTT. Amino acids: CASSQDPVGQCGYEQYF.

In regard to this clonotype: One end of the junction fails to match germline, which may point to a read error. The chain carries TRBV29-1 and TRBJ2-5; 7 nucleotides line up with TRBD1. Germline-derived CDR1 and CDR2 are SQVTM and ANQGSEA. The CDR3 sequence is 14 residues long. The CDR3 DNA reads TGCAGCGTTGAGGTCAGGGTGCAGGGGGAGACCCAATACTTC. It specifies CSVEVRVQGETQYF.

The chain recombines TRBV12-3 or TRBV12-4 with TRBJ1-1; D gene ambiguous. There are 15 residues in the CDR3. V lost 4 bases and J lost 9, with 21 bases in between. This chain's CDR3 is CASSSSLGLAGKAFF. In DNA form, the CDR3 reads TGTGCCAGCAGTTCATCCCTCGGGCTTGCGGGGAAAGCTTTCTTT.

With respect to this clonotype: The CDR3 carries no conserved terminal phenylalanine or tryptophan, so it likely arises from a read error. This chain connects TRBV28 to TRBJ2-1, with 8 positions matching TRBD2. The germline gives CDR1 MDHEN, CDR2 SYDVKM. With 9 bases clipped from V and 3 bases from J, the junction kept 10 bases outside the gene matches. The CDR3 runs 15 residues. The CDR3 bases are TGTGCCAGTACTAAGCGGGAGAGCTTCTACAATGAGCAGTTCGTC. Amino acid sequence: CASTKRESFYNEQFV.

The chain is built from TRBV2 and TRBJ2-1, with D unresolved. With 11 bases removed from V and 10 bases from J, the gap between germline ends came to 15 bases. The CDR3 spans 11 residues. Germline V CDR1 and CDR2: SNHLY, FYNNEI. CDR3: CAGMLTPEQFF. The CDR3 DNA sequence: TGTGCCGGCATGCTTACCCCAGAGCAGTTCTTC.

The chain carries TRBV29-1 and TRBJ1-4, with a possible D match to TRBD1 (5 bases). The CDR3 totals 15 residues. Germline V CDR1 and CDR2: SQVTM, ANQGSEA. The CDR3 reads CIASAGPGVNEKLFF. DNA for the CDR3: TGCATCGCTTCTGCAGGGCCCGGGGTCAATGAAAAACTGTTTTTT.

By share of the sample, this clonotype is medium-sized. The chain has TRBV5-1 and TRBJ2-5; D might be TRBD1 (6 bases). The CDR3 has 13 amino acids. Germline CDR1 SGHRS, CDR2 YFSETQ. Trimming removed 7 bases at V and 2 bases at J, with 12 bases between. CDR3 region: CASSGQPQETQYF. The DNA of the CDR3 is TGCGCCAGCTCAGGACAGCCACAAGAGACCCAGTACTTC.

In the case of this clonotype: This may arise from a read error, as a much more abundant clone is one base away. J is TRBJ2-1 and V is TRBV30; D possibly corresponds to TRBD2 (6 bases). Trimming pared 0 bases from V and 12 bases from J, leaving 21 bases between. The CDR3 is 15 residues long. Germline assignment: CDR1 GTSNPN and CDR2 SVGIG (reference sequence). The CDR3 region has the DNA TGTGCCTGGAGTGTAGGGCTATCGGGAGCCCCGCGGCAGTTCTTC. Protein: CAWSVGLSGAPRQFF.

This clonotype was recorded a few times. A much larger clone lies one base from this, so it may be a read error. The chain employs TRBV7-8 and TRBJ2-2; 8 bases fit TRBD1. This CDR3 comprises 18 residues. The germline CDR1 and CDR2 sequences are SGHVS and FQNEAQ. V dropped 7 bases and J dropped 3; count of bases not matched to a gene: 16. CDR3 bases: TGTGCCAGCAACACCCGGACAGGGCTGGGGGCGGACACCGGGGAGCTGTTTTTT. It is translated as CASNTRTGLGADTGELFF.

To note about this clonotype: One end of the junction is discordant with germline, which a read error may explain. The gene calls are TRBV28 and TRBJ1-5; 9 bases align to TRBD1. CDR3 size: 21 residues. CDR1 and CDR2 (germline): MDHEN, SYDVKM. CDR3 DNA: TGTGCCGGCAGTTCACAATGGCGGGACAGGGTAAAGGGAGATAGTAATCAGCCCCAGCATTTT. It is translated as CAGSSQWRDRVKGDSNQPQHF.

With regard to this clonotype: This may arise from a read error, as a much more abundant clone is one base away. The chain employs TRBV7-8 and TRBJ2-1; 7 nucleotides align to TRBD2. Germline values: CDR1 SGHVS, CDR2 FQNEAQ. This CDR3 region has 15 residues. The CDR3 coding sequence is TGTGCCAGCAGCTTAGCCCGACTAGCTCTCAATGAGGAGTTCTTC. Its translation is CASSLARLALNEEFF.

This clonotype was seen a few times. Given a much more abundant clone one base away, this may be a read error. The rearrangement joins TRBV5-6 to TRBJ2-1; no reliable D call. CDR3 size: 13 residues. Looked up from germline, CDR1 is SGHDT and CDR2 is YYEEEE. This chain's CDR3 is CAGSPAQYNEQFF. The CDR3 nucleotides read TGTGCCGGCAGCCCAGCACAGTACAATGAGCAGTTCTTC.

Worth noting for this clonotype: A read error may produce the germline difference seen at one junction end. This chain links TRBV4-2 with TRBJ1-1; 11 nucleotides agree with TRBD1. Germline V CDR1 and CDR2: LGHNA, YNFKEQ. The CDR3 has 16 residues. The CDR3 DNA is TGTGCCAGCAGCCTTGGGACAGGGGGAATGAACATTGAAGCTTTCTTT. As protein: CASSLGTGGMNIEAFF.

Points on this clonotype: A read error may produce the germline difference seen at one junction end. J is TRBJ2-7 and V is TRBV6-1; 8 positions agree with TRBD2. From germline, CDR1 is MNHNS and CDR2 SASEGT. CDR3 length equals 15 residues. Here the CDR3 reads CASSDVPSGFLQATF. CDR3 coding DNA: TGTGCCAGCAGTGACGTTCCTAGCGGGTTCCTACAAGCAACCTTC.

Details on this clonotype: One end of the junction fails to match germline, which may point to a read error. CDR3: CASSLLWDATNEKLFF. The DNA for the CDR3 is TGTGCCAGCAGCTTGCTATGGGATGCAACCAATGAAAAACTGTTTTTT. J is TRBJ1-4 and V is TRBV5-6; D not resolved. CDR1 SGHDT and CDR2 YYEEEE come from the germline V gene. This CDR3 contains 16 residues.

The chain recombines TRBV6-1 with TRBJ2-7; D is unresolved. Germline CDR1 and CDR2: MNHNS and SASEGT. The V end lost 9 bases, the J end lost 6 bases, and 21 bases lay between the germline ends. The CDR3 contains 14 residues. CDR3 in DNA: TGTGCCAGTAAGAGAGATGGGCCCCCATGCGAGCAGTACTTC. Its translation: CASKRDGPPCEQYF.

Concerning this clonotype itself: The germline gene is not matched at one end of the junction; a read error may be the cause. CDR3: CAGSLATKEILTDTQYF. Here the CDR3 DNA reads TGTGCCGGAAGCTTGGCTACCAAAGAAATTCTTACAGACACGCAGTATTTT. The rearrangement uses TRBV5-3 and TRBJ2-3, with no clear D. TRBV5-3 carries the ORF label, with uncertain function. This CDR3 comprises 17 residues.

In its sample, this clonotype ranks as medium-sized (0.01 to 0.1%). V gene TRBV11-2 combines with J gene TRBJ1-4, with D perhaps matching TRBD1 (6 bases). This CDR3 contains 17 residues. CDR1 and CDR2 from the germline V gene are SGHAT and FQNNGV. Between the trimmed V and J ends, which lost 5 bases and 0 bases, there was a span of 16 bases. CDR3 in amino acids: CASSLTRQAATNEKLFF. The CDR3, as DNA: TGTGCCAGCAGCCTCACCCGACAGGCTGCAACTAATGAAAAACTGTTTTTT. The whole variable domain, remainder taken from reference TRBV11-2 and TRBJ1-4, is EAGVAQSPRYKIIEKRQSVAFWCNPISGHATLYWYQQILGQGPKLLIQFQNNGVVDDSQLPKDRFSAERLKGVDSTLKIQPAKLEDSAVYLCASSLTRQAATNEKLFFGSGTQLSVL.

Note on this clonotype: A read error is possible here, since a much larger clone lies one base away. The chain links TRBV7-9 to TRBJ2-3; 16 bases agree with TRBD2. The CDR3 length is 16 residues. Germline loops: CDR1 SEHNR, CDR2 FQNEAQ (reference sequence). The CDR3 here is CASSSGLAGGTDMQYF. CDR3 DNA sequence: TGTGCCAGCAGCTCGGGACTAGCGGGAGGGACAGATATGCAGTATTTT.

To note about this clonotype: In this CDR3 the conserved last residue, phenylalanine or tryptophan, is missing, so a read error is likely. The chain employs TRBV5-1 and TRBJ1-1; TRBD1 might be the D (5 bases). This CDR3 has 14 residues. From germline, CDR1 is SGHRS and CDR2 YFSETQ. V gave up 2 bases and J gave up 1 base, with 9 bases separating them. CDR3 sequence reads: CASSLGTANTEAFY. CDR3 nucleotide sequence: TGCGCCAGCAGCTTAGGGACGGCGAACACTGAAGCTTTCTAT.

To note about this clonotype: The junction does not match germline at one end; this may be a read error. The chain carries TRBV4-1 and TRBJ1-2, with D tentatively TRBD1 (5 bases). Germline V gene data show CDR1 as MGHRA and CDR2 as YSYEKL. The length of the CDR3 is 20 residues. CDR3 sequence reads: CASSQPAENDLREVNYGYIF. The CDR3 nucleotides are TGCGCCAGTAGCCAACCAGCGGAAAATGACCTCAGGGAAGTTAACTATGGCTACATCTTC.

On this clonotype itself: A much bigger clone sits one base away, suggesting this may be a read error. The chain recombines TRBV7-8 with TRBJ1-5; 8 nucleotides align to TRBD1. Germline CDR1 reads SGHVS; CDR2 reads FQNEAQ. There are 15 residues in the CDR3. The CDR3 loop is CTSSPSDRADQPQHF. CDR3 coding DNA: TGTACCAGCAGCCCCTCGGACAGGGCGGATCAGCCCCAGCATTTT.

Of note for this clonotype: A junction end diverges from the germline sequence, so it may reflect a read error. This chain links TRBV28 with TRBJ1-2, with no clear D. Per germline, CDR1 MDHEN and CDR2 SYDVKM. This CDR3 has 15 amino acids. The CDR3 region is CASSGSDGGNYDYTF. The CDR3, as DNA: TGTGCCAGCAGTGGATCGGACGGAGGTAACTATGACTACACCTTC.

This clonotype was recorded a few times. One end of the junction does not line up with germline, which may come from a read error. The gene calls are TRBV11-2 and TRBJ2-2, with D perhaps given as TRBD1 or TRBD2 (5 bases each). This CDR3 has 15 residues. Germline V gene lookup returns CDR1 SGHAT and CDR2 FQNNGV. CDR3: CANSSRGEMGGELFF. CDR3 DNA: TGTGCCAACAGCTCTAGAGGGGAGATGGGCGGGGAGCTGTTTTTT.

Of note for this clonotype: One end of the junction is discordant with germline, which a read error may explain. The chain joins TRBV30 to TRBJ1-2; the D is unclear. CDR1 and CDR2 (germline): GTSNPN, SVGIG (reference sequence). This CDR3 is 12 amino acids long. CDR3 sequence: CAWSHGNYGYIF. The CDR3, as DNA: TGTGCCTGGAGTCACGGGAACTATGGCTACATCTTC.

To note about this clonotype: This may come from a read error, since a much larger clone is one base off. The rearrangement uses TRBV6-5 and TRBJ2-3; TRBD2 aligns across 10 bases. The germline V gene has CDR1 MNHEY and CDR2 SVGAGI. V gave up 6 bases and J gave up 3 bases; unmatched junction bases: 6. The CDR3 extends over 15 amino acids. DNA of the CDR3: TGTGCCAGCAGGACTAGCGGGCCAGGAACAGATACGCAGTATTTT. Its protein is CASRTSGPGTDTQYF.